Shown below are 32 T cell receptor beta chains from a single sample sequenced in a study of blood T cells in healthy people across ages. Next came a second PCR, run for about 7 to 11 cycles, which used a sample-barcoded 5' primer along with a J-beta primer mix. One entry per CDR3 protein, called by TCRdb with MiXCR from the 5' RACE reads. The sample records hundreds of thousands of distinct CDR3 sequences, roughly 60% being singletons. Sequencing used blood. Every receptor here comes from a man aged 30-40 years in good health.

CDR3 DNA sequence: TGTGCCAGCAGCTTCCAGACTAGTGAAGCTTTCTTT. This codes for CASSFQTSEAFF. V is TRBV11-1 and J is TRBJ1-1; D remains ambiguous. This CDR3 has 12 residues. The germline V gene has CDR1 SGHAT and CDR2 FQDESV (reference sequence). The V and J ends lost 3 bases and 7 bases respectively, with 9 bases between them.

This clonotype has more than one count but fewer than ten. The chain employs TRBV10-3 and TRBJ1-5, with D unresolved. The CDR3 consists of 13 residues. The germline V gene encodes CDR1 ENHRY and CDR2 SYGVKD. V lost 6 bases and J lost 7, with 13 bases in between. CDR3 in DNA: TGTGCCATCAGCTCCGGAATCAGCCAGCCCCAGCATTTT. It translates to CAISSGISQPQHF.

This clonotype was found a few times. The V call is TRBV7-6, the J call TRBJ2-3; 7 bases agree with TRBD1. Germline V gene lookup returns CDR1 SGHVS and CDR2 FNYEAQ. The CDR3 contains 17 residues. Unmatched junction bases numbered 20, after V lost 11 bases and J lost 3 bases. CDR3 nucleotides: TGTGCCCAACTTCTCACAGGGGCCGCTATACCTACAGATACGCAGTATTTT. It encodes CAQLLTGAAIPTDTQYF.

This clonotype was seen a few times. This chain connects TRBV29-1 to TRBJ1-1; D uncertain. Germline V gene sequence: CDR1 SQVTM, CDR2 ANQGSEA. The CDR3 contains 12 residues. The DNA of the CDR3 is TGCAGTGGCTTAGAAGTGAACACTGAAGCTTTCTTT. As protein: CSGLEVNTEAFF.

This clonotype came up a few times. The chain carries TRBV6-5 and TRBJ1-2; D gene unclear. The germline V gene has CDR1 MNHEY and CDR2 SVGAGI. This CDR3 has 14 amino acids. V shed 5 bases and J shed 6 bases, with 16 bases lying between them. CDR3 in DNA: TGTGCCAGCAGTAAAGCCCCCTCATATGATGGCTACACCTTC. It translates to CASSKAPSYDGYTF.

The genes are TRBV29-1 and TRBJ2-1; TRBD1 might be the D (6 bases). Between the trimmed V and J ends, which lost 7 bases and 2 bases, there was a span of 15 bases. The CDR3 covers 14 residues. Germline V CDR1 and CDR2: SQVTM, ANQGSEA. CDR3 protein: CSGGQGIAYNEQFF. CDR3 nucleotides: TGCAGCGGGGGTCAGGGGATTGCCTACAATGAGCAGTTCTTC.

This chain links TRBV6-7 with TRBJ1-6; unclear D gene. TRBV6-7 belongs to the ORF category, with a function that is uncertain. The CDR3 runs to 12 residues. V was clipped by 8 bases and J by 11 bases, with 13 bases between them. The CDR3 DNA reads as TGTGCCAGCGTCGCTTATCTGACACCCCTCCACTTT. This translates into CASVAYLTPLHF.

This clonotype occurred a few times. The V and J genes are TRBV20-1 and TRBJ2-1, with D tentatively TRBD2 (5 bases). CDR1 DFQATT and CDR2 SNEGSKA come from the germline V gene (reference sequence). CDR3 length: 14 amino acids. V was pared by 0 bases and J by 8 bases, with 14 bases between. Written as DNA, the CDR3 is TGCAGTGCTAGAGATAGGCGGGTAGGTTATGAGCAGTTCTTC. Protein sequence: CSARDRRVGYEQFF.

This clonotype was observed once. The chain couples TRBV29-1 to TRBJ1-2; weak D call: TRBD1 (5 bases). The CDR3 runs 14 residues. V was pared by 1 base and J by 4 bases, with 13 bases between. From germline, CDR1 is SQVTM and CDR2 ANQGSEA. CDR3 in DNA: TGCAGCGTTGAAGGTCCGGGGGACCTCTATGGCTACACCTTC. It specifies CSVEGPGDLYGYTF.

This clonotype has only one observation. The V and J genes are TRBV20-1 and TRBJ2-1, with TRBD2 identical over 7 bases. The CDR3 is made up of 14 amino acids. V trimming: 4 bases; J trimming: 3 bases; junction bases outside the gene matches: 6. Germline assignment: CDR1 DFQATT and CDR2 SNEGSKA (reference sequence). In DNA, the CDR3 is TGCAGTGCTACTCCTAGCGGCAGCTACAATGAGCAGTTCTTC. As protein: CSATPSGSYNEQFF.

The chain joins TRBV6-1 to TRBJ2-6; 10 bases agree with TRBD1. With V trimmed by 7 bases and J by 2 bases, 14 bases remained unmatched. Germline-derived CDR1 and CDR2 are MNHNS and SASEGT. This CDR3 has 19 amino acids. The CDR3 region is CASTRMWGQGTTGANVLTF. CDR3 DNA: TGTGCCAGCACTAGAATGTGGGGACAGGGGACGACTGGGGCCAACGTCCTGACTTTC.

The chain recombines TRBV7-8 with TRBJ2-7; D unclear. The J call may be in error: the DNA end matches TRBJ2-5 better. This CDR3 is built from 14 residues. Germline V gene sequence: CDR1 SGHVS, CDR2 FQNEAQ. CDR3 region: CASSLVGKRETQYF. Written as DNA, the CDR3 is TGTGCCAGCAGCTTAGTAGGAAAAAGGGAGACCCAGTACTTC.

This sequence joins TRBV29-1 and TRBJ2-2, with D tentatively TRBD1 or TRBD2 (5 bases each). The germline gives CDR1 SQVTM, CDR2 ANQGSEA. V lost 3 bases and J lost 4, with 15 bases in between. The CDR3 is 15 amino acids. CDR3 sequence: CSVEIGERFTGELFF. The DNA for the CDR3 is TGCAGCGTTGAGATAGGGGAGAGGTTCACCGGGGAGCTGTTTTTT.

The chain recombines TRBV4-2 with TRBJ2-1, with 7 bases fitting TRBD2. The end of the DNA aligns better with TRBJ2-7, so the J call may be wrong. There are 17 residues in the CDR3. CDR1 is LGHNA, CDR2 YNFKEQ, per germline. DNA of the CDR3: TGTGCCAGCAGCCAAGATGGTGCGGGAGAGGCCTACAATGAGCAGTACTTC. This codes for CASSQDGAGEAYNEQYF.

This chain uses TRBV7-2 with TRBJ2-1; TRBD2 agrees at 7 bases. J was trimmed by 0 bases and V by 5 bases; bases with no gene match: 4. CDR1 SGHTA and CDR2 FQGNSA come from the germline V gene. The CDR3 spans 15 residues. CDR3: CASSGSGASYNEQFF. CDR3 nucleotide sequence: TGTGCCAGCAGCGGCAGCGGGGCCTCCTACAATGAGCAGTTCTTC.

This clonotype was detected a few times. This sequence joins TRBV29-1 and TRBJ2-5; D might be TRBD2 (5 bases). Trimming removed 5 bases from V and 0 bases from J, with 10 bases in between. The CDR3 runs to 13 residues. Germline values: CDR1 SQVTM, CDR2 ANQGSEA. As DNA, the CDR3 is TGCAGCGTTATCGGGGTGTACCAAGAGACCCAGTACTTC. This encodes CSVIGVYQETQYF. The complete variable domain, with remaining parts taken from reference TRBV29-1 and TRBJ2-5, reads SAVISQKPSRDICQRGTSLTIQCQVDSQVTMMFWYRQQPGQSLTLIATANQGSEATYESGFVIDKFPISRPNLTFSTLTVSNMSPEDSSIYLCSVIGVYQETQYFGPGTRLLVL.

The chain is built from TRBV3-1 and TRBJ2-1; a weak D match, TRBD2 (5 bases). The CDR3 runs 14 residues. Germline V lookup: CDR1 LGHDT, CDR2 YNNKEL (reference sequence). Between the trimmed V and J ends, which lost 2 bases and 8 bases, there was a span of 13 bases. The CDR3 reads CASSQFRPRDEQFF. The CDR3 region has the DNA TGTGCCAGCAGCCAATTTCGCCCGAGGGATGAGCAGTTCTTC.

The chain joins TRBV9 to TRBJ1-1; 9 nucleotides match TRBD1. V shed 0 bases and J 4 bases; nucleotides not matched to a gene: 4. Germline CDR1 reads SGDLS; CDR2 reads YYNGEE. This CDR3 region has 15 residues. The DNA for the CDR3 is TGTGCCAGCAGCGTAGTAGGACAGGGGCGCACTGAAGCTTTCTTT. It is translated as CASSVVGQGRTEAFF. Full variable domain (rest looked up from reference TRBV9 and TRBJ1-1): DSGVTQTPKHLITATGQRVTLRCSPRSGDLSVYWYQQSLDQGLQFLIQYYNGEERAKGNILERFSAQQFPDLHSELNLSSLELGDSALYFCASSVVGQGRTEAFFGQGTRLTVV.

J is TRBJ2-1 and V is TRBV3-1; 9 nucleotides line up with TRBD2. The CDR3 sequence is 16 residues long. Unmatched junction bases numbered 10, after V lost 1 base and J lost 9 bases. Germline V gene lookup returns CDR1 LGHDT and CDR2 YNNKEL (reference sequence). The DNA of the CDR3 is TGTGCCAGCAGCCAAGTGTTGACTAGCGGACCAGGTGAGCAGTTCTTC. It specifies CASSQVLTSGPGEQFF.

The CDR3: CASSDGTGYEQFF. The DNA of the CDR3 is TGTGCCAGCAGTGACGGGACAGGGTATGAGCAGTTCTTC. The rearrangement links TRBV12-3 or TRBV12-4 to TRBJ2-1; 9 positions match TRBD1. The CDR3 runs to 13 residues. J was trimmed by 8 bases and V by 5 bases; bases with no gene match: 4.

CDR3 DNA: TGCAGTGCTACGAAAATGGACAGGGCAGAGACCCAGTACTTC. It specifies CSATKMDRAETQYF. The chain combines TRBV20-1 with TRBJ2-5; 8 nucleotides align to TRBD1. In germline, CDR1 is DFQATT, CDR2 SNEGSKA (reference sequence). J gave up 4 bases and V 4 bases, and 8 bases lay outside the gene matches. This CDR3 comprises 14 residues.

CDR3 sequence (DNA): TGCAGCGTTGAAGAAAGGCGTGAGCAGTTCTTC. Amino acids: CSVEERREQFF. The V call is TRBV29-1, the J call TRBJ2-1; D is uncertain. V was cut by 0 bases and J by 9 bases, with 6 bases left in between. Germline V gene sequence: CDR1 SQVTM, CDR2 ANQGSEA. This CDR3 is 11 amino acids long.

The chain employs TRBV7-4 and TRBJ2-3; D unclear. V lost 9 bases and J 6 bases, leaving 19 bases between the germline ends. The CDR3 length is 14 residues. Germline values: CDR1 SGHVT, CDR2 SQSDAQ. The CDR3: CARTEPFQTDTQYF. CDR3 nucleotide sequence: TGTGCCAGAACTGAGCCGTTCCAGACGGATACGCAGTATTTT.

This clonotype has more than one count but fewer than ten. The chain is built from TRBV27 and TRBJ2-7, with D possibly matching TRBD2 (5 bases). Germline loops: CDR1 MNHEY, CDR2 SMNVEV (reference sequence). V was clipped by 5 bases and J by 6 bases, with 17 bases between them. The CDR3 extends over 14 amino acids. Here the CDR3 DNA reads TGTGCCAGCAGTCTCCGTTCGGGAATGTTCGAGCAGTACTTC. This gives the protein CASSLRSGMFEQYF.

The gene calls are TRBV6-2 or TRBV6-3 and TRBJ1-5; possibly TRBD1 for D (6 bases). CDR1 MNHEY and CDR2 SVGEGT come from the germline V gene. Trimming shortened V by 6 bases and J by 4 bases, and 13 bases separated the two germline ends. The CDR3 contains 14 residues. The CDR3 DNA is TGTGCCAGCAGGAAGACAGGTTGGAATCAGCCCCAGCATTTT. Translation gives CASRKTGWNQPQHF.

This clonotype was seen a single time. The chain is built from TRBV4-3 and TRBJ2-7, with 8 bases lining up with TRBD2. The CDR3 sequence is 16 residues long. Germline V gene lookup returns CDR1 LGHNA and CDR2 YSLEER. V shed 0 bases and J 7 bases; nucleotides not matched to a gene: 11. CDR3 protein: CASSQDTGGGYNEQYF. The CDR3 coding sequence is TGCGCCAGCAGCCAAGATACCGGGGGGGGTTACAATGAGCAGTACTTC.

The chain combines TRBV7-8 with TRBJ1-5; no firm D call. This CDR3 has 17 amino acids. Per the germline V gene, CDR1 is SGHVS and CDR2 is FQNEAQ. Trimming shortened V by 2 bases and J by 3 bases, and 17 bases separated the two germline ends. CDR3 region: CASSLSAGGIDNQPQHF. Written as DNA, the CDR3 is TGTGCCAGCAGCTTATCCGCCGGAGGGATTGACAATCAGCCCCAGCATTTT.

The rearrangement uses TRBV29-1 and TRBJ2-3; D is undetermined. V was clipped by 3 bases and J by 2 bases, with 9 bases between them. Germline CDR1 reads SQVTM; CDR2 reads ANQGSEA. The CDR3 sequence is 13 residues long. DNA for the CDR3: TGCAGCGTTGAGGCGGATGCCACAGATACGCAGTATTTT. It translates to CSVEADATDTQYF.

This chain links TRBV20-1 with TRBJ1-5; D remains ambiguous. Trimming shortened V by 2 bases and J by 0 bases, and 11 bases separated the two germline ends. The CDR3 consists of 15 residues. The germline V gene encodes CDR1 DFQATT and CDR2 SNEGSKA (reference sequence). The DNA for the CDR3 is TGCAGTGCTAGACAGGACCCAAATAGCAATCAGCCCCAGCATTTT. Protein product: CSARQDPNSNQPQHF.

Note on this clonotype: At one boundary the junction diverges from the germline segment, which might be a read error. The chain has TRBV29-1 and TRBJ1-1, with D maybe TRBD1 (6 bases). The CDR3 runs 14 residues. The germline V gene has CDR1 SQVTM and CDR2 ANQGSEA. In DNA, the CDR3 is TGCAGCGCTGAACGGGGGGCACACAACACTGAAGCTTTCTTT. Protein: CSAERGAHNTEAFF.

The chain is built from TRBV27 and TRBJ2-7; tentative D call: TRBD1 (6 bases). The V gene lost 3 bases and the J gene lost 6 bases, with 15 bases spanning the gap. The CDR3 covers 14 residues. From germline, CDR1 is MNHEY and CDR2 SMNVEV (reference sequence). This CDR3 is CASSLRGFLFEQYF. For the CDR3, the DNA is TGTGCCAGCAGTTTGAGGGGGTTCCTGTTCGAGCAGTACTTC.

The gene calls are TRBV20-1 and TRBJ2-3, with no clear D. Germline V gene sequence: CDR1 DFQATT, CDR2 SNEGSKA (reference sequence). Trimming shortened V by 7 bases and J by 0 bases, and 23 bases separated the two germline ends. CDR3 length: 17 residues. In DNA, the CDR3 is TGCAGTGTGGACGACCTCTCCCCAGATACTAGCACAGATACGCAGTATTTT. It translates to CSVDDLSPDTSTDTQYF.